Presented here are 25 T cell receptor beta chains from one specimen sequenced in a study of human CD8 memory T cell subsets. UMI-labeled 5' RACE generated the TCR beta libraries. From the 5' RACE reads, TCRdb lists one entry per CDR3 protein and no DNA. The sample holds roughly 6,200 distinct CDR3 sequences. The sample was CD8+ effector memory T cells (TEM) sorted from PBMCs. Subset in this sample: effector memory CD8 T cells, CCR7- CD45RO+ CD95+. These receptor sequences come from a human donor in good health.

Frequency places this clonotype as medium-sized (0.01 to 0.1%). The rearrangement links TRBV5-6 to TRBJ1-3; TCRdb's assignment of TRBD1 cannot be checked, as there is no DNA. The V gene's germline CDR1 is SGHDT and CDR2 YYEEEE. This CDR3 has 18 amino acids. The CDR3 spells CASSPRKTGAISGNTIYF.

V and J are TRBV10-3 and TRBJ1-2; the TCRdb call, TRBD1, lacks DNA for checking. The CDR3 runs 14 residues. CDR1 is ENHRY and CDR2 is SYGVKD in the germline V gene. CDR3 amino acids: CAISDARDNYGYTF.

The chain joins TRBV9 to TRBJ1-1. Germline V gene lookup returns CDR1 SGDLS and CDR2 YYNGEE. The CDR3 runs 14 residues. The CDR3 region is CASSVVDGRAEAFF.

The J gene is TRBJ1-5, the V gene TRBV12-3 or TRBV12-4; TCRdb gives TRBD1 as the D gene, but with no DNA this cannot be confirmed. The CDR3 is 14 residues long. This chain's CDR3 is CASSPEQGEEPQHF.

The chain joins TRBV28 to TRBJ1-1; the TRBD1 assignment by TCRdb is unverifiable without DNA. CDR1 and CDR2 from the germline V gene are MDHEN and SYDVKM. CDR3 length equals 12 residues. CDR3 protein: CATYRGNAEAFF.

V is TRBV18 and J is TRBJ1-1; with no DNA, the TCRdb D assignment of TRBD1 cannot be verified. The CDR3 has 14 residues. The germline CDR1 and CDR2 sequences are KGHSH and LQKENI. CDR3 protein: CASSPLDRSTEAFF.

The rearrangement joins TRBV6-2 or TRBV6-3 to TRBJ2-7. The length of the CDR3 is 14 residues. Germline V gene sequence: CDR1 MNHEY, CDR2 SVGEGT. The CDR3 protein is CASSYTVDSYEQYF.

The chain carries TRBV19 and TRBJ1-1. The CDR3 consists of 13 residues. In germline, CDR1 is LNHDA, CDR2 SQIVND (reference sequence). CDR3 protein: CASSLSGNTEAFF.

The chain couples TRBV4-1 to TRBJ1-5; TCRdb selects TRBD1, and the lack of DNA leaves this call unchecked. There are 15 residues in the CDR3. The germline V gene has CDR1 MGHRA and CDR2 YSYEKL. The CDR3 is CASSQHTGSNQPQHF.

This clonotype ranks as medium-sized in terms of frequency. The chain combines TRBV4-1 with TRBJ1-2; TCRdb's D gene call, TRBD1, goes unchecked for lack of DNA. CDR3 length: 16 residues. Germline CDR1 reads MGHRA; CDR2 reads YSYEKL. The CDR3 spells CASSQGPGQGKKGYTF.

The rearrangement links TRBV21-1 to TRBJ1-1. TRBV21-1 is a recognized pseudogene. The CDR3 is 13 amino acids. CDR3 region: CASSKAENTEAFF.

This rearrangement joins TRBV7-2 to TRBJ1-2; no DNA is available, so the TRBD1 call from TCRdb remains unchecked. Germline-derived CDR1 and CDR2 are SGHTA and FQGNSA. The CDR3 spans 14 residues. The CDR3 spells CASSVGQGGYGYTF. Full variable domain (remainder filled in from reference TRBV7-2 and TRBJ1-2): GAGVSQSPSNKVTEKGKDVELRCDPISGHTALYWYRQSLGQGLEFLIYFQGNSAPDKSGLPSDRFSAERTGGSVSTLTIQRTQQEDSAVYLCASSVGQGGYGYTFGSGTRLTVV.

This clonotype registers medium-sized (0.01 to 0.1%) by frequency. The chain combines TRBV5-6 with TRBJ1-2; the TCRdb call, TRBD1, lacks DNA for checking. The germline V gene encodes CDR1 SGHDT and CDR2 YYEEEE. This CDR3 is built from 17 residues. CDR3 residues: CASRVSQGSLANYGYTF.

This clonotype is deemed medium-sized by its frequency. The chain uses TRBV2 and TRBJ2-1. The germline gives CDR1 SNHLY, CDR2 FYNNEI. The CDR3 loop spans 13 amino acids. CDR3 sequence reads: CASSEASKVEQFF.

The genes are TRBV6-6 and TRBJ2-3; the TRBD1 assignment by TCRdb is unverifiable without DNA. This CDR3 is built from 13 residues. Germline CDR1 and CDR2: MNHNY and SVGAGI (reference sequence). The CDR3 here is CASSKDQGFTQYF.

This clonotype is identified as medium-sized (0.01 to 0.1%) from frequency. This rearrangement joins TRBV7-8 to TRBJ2-3. The CDR3 length is 18 residues. Germline lookup yields CDR1 SGHVS and CDR2 FQNEAQ. The chain's CDR3 is CASSLAPTLGAGVDTQYF.

This chain uses TRBV28 with TRBJ2-7. The CDR3 extends over 17 amino acids. The germline V gene has CDR1 MDHEN and CDR2 SYDVKM. CDR3 protein: CASTQSSWTGESYEQYF.

The chain is built from TRBV11-2 and TRBJ1-2. Germline values: CDR1 SGHAT, CDR2 FQNNGV. CDR3 length: 14 residues. The CDR3 loop reads CASSSFPSGYGYTF.

This clonotype is called medium-sized based on its frequency. The chain has TRBV7-8 and TRBJ1-4. The V gene's germline CDR1 is SGHVS and CDR2 FQNEAQ. CDR3 size: 16 residues. CDR3 protein: CASSPGGGDFNEKLFF.

The chain has TRBV28 and TRBJ2-7; the D call of TRBD2 rests on TCRdb alone, since no DNA is present to check it. This CDR3 has 14 residues. The germline CDR1 and CDR2 sequences are MDHEN and SYDVKM. Here the CDR3 reads CASSSGLAGGEQYF.

The chain employs TRBV7-8 and TRBJ2-3; without DNA, the TCRdb call of TRBD1 cannot be checked. From germline, CDR1 is SGHVS and CDR2 FQNEAQ. CDR3 length: 18 residues. This CDR3 is CASSPKIRRDRSTDTQYF.

CDR3 amino acids: CSARDQGLDAGELFF. V and J are TRBV20-1 and TRBJ2-2; no DNA is available, so the TRBD2 call from TCRdb remains unchecked. The CDR3 extends over 15 amino acids. Germline values: CDR1 DFQATT, CDR2 SNEGSKA (reference sequence).

The chain joins TRBV5-6 to TRBJ2-1; the D call of TRBD1 rests on TCRdb alone, since no DNA is present to check it. The CDR3 loop spans 15 amino acids. The germline gives CDR1 SGHDT, CDR2 YYEEEE. The chain's CDR3 is CASSLSGREDNEQFF.

The gene calls are TRBV12-3 or TRBV12-4 and TRBJ2-7. The CDR3 sequence is 14 residues long. The CDR3 here is CASSLDALYYEQYF.

CDR3 protein: CASSTHLSTAYEQYF. The chain carries TRBV11-2 and TRBJ2-7. CDR3 size: 15 residues. The germline CDR1 and CDR2 sequences are SGHAT and FQNNGV.